The present T cell receptor beta chain was sequenced within a study of OX40 agonist ivuxolimab in advanced cancers. Describing the broader study: The costimulatory receptor OX40 (CD134) was targeted by ivuxolimab, a fully human IgG2 agonistic monoclonal antibody. The paper covers the monotherapy dose-escalation part of the phase I ivuxolimab trial, which included N ≈ 57 patients. Patients were allowed to have had prior anti-PD-1, anti-PD-L1 or anti-CTLA-4 therapy, and 40% of the dose-escalation patients had previously received checkpoint inhibitors. Three dose-escalation patients achieved partial responses, one with hepatocellular carcinoma and two with cutaneous melanoma. Of the 50 or so patients in dose escalation, approximately 20 had hepatocellular carcinoma, about 15 had melanoma, 9 had renal cell carcinoma and 9 had head and neck cancer. Peripheral TCRbeta sequencing was intended to test whether TCR sequence diversity was altered and clonal T-cell expansion was caused by ivuxolimab. Intravenous ivuxolimab was administered to patients every 2 weeks at six dose levels: 0.01, 0.1, 0.3, 1.5, 3 and 10 mg/kg. A male proportion of roughly 80% and a mean age of about 60 years, ranging from roughly 23 to 80, were recorded for the dose-escalation cohort. Overall study outcomes, separate from this receptor: In partial responders in the 0.1-3.0 mg/kg groups, normalized peripheral clonal expansion was found to be among the lowest, especially among CD8+ T cells. On average, CD8+ T cells showed more expanded clones than CD4+ T cells after ivuxolimab. Low levels of normalized T-cell clonal expansion were also seen in some nonresponding patients. Which antigens the clonally expanded peripheral T cells were specific for was not determined. Clonal expansion of both CD4+ and CD8+ blood T cells was observed from baseline to week 6 at doses 0.1 to 3.0 mg/kg.

Reading the germline V gene gives CDR1 ENHRY and CDR2 SYGVKD. The CDR3 goes from the cysteine to the phenylalanine over 12 residues. The entry retains the CDR3 DNA only, 36 bases that are in frame from base 1. V is reduced by 6 bases and J by 10 bases, leaving a spacing of 14 bases between them. As to this clone: The antigen this receptor binds is unknown. There are no base qualities to consult, and no much larger clone falls within one base.

Patients with a history of autoimmune disease or receiving systemic immunosuppression were excluded from the trial. Peripheral blood for TCR sequencing was collected from all dose cohorts at baseline, on cycle 4 day 1, and on cycle 7 day 1. Samples were obtained from an open-label, multicenter, first-in-human phase I dose-escalation trial of ivuxolimab. Adults with locally advanced or metastatic melanoma, renal cell, hepatocellular, or head and neck squamous cell carcinoma were enrolled in the trial. Before TCR sequencing, CD4+ T cells and CD8+ T cells from peripheral blood were sorted into separate populations. To sequence the TCRbeta CDR3 region, genomic DNA was isolated from the sorted cells. The immunoSEQ Assay was used for sequencing of TCRbeta CDR3 regions. TCRdb obtained this table from immuneACCESS and retained in-frame rearrangements with V and J assigned. These tables miss some clones; where compared with another copy, unresolved V genes account for less than half of the shortfall, and the remainder is unexplained. The sample table records approximately 77,000 clones; 90% of these occur just once. The top ten hold approximately 1.8% of the sample.

The sequences come from CD4+ or CD8+ T cells sorted from blood, collected in a trial of the OX40 agonist ivuxolimab. The TCR comes from an adult with an advanced solid tumor such as melanoma, head and neck, liver or kidney cancer. The chain is encoded by TRBV10-3 joined to TRBJ2-3, with the D assignment possibly TRBD1 or TRBD2, given 6 matching bases for each. At the DNA level, the sequence is TGTGCCATCAGACCCTCGGGGGCCTCGCAGTATTTT. This sequence encodes CAIRPSGASQYF.